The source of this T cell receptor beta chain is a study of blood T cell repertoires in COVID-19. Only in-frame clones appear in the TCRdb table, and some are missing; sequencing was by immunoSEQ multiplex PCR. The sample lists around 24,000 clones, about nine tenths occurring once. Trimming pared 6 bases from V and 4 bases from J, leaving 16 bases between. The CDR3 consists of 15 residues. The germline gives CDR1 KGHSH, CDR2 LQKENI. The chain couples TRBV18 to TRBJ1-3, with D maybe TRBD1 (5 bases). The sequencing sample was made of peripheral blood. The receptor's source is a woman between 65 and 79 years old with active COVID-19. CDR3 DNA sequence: TGTGCCAGCTCGTGTTTGGGGGGAGCGGGAAACACCATATATTTT. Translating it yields CASSCLGGAGNTIYF.